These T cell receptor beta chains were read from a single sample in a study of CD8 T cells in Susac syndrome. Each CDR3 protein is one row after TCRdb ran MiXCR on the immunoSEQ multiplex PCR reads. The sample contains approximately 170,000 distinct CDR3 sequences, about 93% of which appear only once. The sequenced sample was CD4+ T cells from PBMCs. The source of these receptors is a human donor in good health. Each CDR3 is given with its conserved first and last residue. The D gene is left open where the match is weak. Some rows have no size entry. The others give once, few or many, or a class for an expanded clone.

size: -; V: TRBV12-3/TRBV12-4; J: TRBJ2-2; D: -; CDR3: CASSFVEGELFF; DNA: TGTGCCAGCAGTTTTGTGGAGGGGGAGCTGTTTTTT
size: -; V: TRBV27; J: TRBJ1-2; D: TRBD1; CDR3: CASSSRDRGVYGYTF; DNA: TGTGCCAGCAGTTCGCGGGACAGGGGGGTCTATGGCTACACCTTC
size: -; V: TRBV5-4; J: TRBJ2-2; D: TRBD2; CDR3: CASSLNAGAGELFF; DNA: TGTGCCAGCAGCTTGAACGCGGGGGCCGGGGAGCTGTTTTTT
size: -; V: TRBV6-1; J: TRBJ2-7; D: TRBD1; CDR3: CASSVQGVTPNYEQYF; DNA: TGTGCCAGCAGTGTCCAGGGGGTCACACCCAACTACGAGCAGTACTTC
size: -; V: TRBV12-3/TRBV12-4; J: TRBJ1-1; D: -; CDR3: CASSYLGFNTEAFF; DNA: TGTGCCAGCAGTTATTTAGGCTTTAACACTGAAGCTTTCTTT
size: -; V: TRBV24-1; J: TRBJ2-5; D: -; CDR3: CATSDLSAGKETQYF; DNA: TGTGCCACCAGTGATTTATCGGCGGGGAAAGAGACCCAGTACTTC
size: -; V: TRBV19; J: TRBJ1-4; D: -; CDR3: CASRGGDATNEKLFF; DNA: TGTGCCAGTAGAGGGGGGGATGCAACTAATGAAAAACTGTTTTTT
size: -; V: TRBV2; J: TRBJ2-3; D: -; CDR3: CASSEAADTQYF; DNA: TGTGCCAGCAGTGAAGCGGCAGATACGCAGTATTTT
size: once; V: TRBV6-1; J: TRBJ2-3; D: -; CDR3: CASSRARRALTDTQYF; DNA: TGTGCCAGCAGCCGAGCGCGGCGAGCCCTCACAGATACGCAGTATTTT
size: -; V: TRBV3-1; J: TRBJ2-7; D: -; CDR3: CASSQDRLAYEQYF; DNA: TGTGCCAGCAGCCAAGATCGACTAGCCTACGAGCAGTACTTC
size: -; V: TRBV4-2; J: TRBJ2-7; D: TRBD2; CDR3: CASSQASRGGSWAYEQYF; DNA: TGTGCCAGCAGCCAAGCTTCCCGGGGGGGTTCCTGGGCCTACGAGCAGTACTTC
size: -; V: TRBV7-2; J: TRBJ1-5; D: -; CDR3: CASSLAGQPQHF; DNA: TGTGCCAGCAGCCTAGCGGGGCAGCCCCAGCATTTT
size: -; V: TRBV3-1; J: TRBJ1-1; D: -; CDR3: CASSQTTEAFF; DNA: TGTGCCAGCAGTCAGACTACTGAAGCTTTCTTT
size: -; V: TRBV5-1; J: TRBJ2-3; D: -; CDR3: CASSLGGQPTDTQYF; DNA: TGCGCCAGCAGCTTAGGAGGCCAGCCCACAGATACGCAGTATTTT
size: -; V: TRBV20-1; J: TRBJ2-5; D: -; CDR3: CSAGSVAAPQETQYF; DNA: TGCAGTGCTGGGTCCGTCGCGGCTCCCCAAGAGACCCAGTACTTC
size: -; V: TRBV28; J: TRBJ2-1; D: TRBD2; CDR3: CASRLAGVLLEQFF; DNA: TGTGCCAGCAGACTAGCGGGGGTCTTGCTTGAGCAGTTCTTC
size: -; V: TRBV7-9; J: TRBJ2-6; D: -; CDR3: CASRLGLAGANVLTF; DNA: TGTGCCAGCAGATTGGGCCTCGCTGGGGCCAACGTCCTGACTTTC
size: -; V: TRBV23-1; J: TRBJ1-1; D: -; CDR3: CASRYKQGNTEAFF; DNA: TGCGCCAGCAGATACAAACAGGGTAACACTGAAGCTTTCTTT
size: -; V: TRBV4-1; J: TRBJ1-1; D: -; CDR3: CASSQVRRVREAFF; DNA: TGCGCCAGCAGCCAAGTGCGGAGGGTTCGTGAAGCTTTCTTT
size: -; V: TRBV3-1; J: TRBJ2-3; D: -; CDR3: CASSPHQGGPGTQYF; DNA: TGTGCCAGCAGCCCTCACCAGGGGGGTCCCGGTACGCAGTATTTT
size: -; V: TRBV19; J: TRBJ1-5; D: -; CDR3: CASSIPDGQPQHF; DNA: TGTGCCAGTAGTATCCCGGACGGTCAGCCCCAGCATTTT
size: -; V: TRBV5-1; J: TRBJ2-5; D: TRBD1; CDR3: CASSWGDRTQETQYF; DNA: TGCGCCAGCAGCTGGGGGGACAGGACCCAAGAGACCCAGTACTTC
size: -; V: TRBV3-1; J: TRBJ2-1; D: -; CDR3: CASSQDSTGKEFEQFF; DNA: TGTGCCAGCAGCCAAGATTCTACAGGGAAAGAATTTGAGCAGTTCTTC
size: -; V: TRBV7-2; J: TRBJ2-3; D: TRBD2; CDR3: CASSLVSGGLFHTQYF; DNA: TGTGCCAGCAGCTTAGTTAGCGGGGGGCTTTTCCATACGCAGTATTTT
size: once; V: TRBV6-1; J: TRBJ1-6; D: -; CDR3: CASSEVLGTRRPLHF; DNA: TGTGCCAGCAGTGAAGTGTTGGGAACTCGACGTCCCCTCCACTTT
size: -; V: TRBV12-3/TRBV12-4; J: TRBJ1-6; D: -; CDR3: CASSPSRESPNSPLHF; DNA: TGTGCCAGCAGCCCATCTCGAGAGAGCCCTAATTCACCCCTCCACTTT
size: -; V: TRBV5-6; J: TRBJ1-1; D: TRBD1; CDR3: CASSLRPTGLRNTEAFF; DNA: TGTGCCAGCAGCTTGCGTCCGACAGGGCTGAGGAACACTGAAGCTTTCTTT
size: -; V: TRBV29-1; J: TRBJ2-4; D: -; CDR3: CSVEEMGRGKNIQYF; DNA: TGCAGCGTTGAAGAGATGGGACGGGGAAAAAACATTCAGTACTTC
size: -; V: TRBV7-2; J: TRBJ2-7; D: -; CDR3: CASSGTPLYEQYF; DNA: TGTGCCAGCAGCGGGACACCCCTCTACGAGCAGTACTTC
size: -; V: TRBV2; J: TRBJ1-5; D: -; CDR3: CASNGQGSNQPQHF; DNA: TGTGCCAGCAATGGCCAGGGGAGCAATCAGCCCCAGCATTTT
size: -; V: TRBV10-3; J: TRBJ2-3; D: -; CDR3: CAISVRADTDTQYF; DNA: TGTGCCATCAGTGTAAGAGCGGACACAGATACGCAGTATTTT
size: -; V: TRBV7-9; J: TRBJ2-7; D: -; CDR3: CASSFSGVYEQYF; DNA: TGTGCCAGCAGCTTCTCCGGGGTCTACGAGCAGTACTTC
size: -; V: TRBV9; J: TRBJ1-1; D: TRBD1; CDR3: CASALTGEAEAFF; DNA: TGTGCCAGTGCCTTGACAGGGGAGGCTGAAGCTTTCTTT
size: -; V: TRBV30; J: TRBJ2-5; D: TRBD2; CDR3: CATRGWETQYF; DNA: TGTGCGACGCGGGGGTGGGAGACCCAGTACTTC
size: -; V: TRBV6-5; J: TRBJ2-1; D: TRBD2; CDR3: CASSYLSGGNEQFF; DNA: TGTGCCAGCAGCTATTTATCGGGGGGCAATGAGCAGTTCTTC
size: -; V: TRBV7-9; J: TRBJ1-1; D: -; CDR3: CASTQGPNTEAFF; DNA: TGTGCCAGCACCCAGGGCCCGAACACTGAAGCTTTCTTT
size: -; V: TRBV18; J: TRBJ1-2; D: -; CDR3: CASSPTGGRGGYTF; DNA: TGTGCCAGCTCACCAACCGGGGGACGAGGAGGCTACACCTTC
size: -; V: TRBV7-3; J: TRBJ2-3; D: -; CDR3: CASSLFGGRGDTQYF; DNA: TGTGCCAGCAGCTTATTCGGGGGCCGGGGAGATACGCAGTATTTT
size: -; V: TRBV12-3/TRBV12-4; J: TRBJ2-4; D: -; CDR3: CASSFSGENIQYF; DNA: TGTGCCAGCAGTTTTTCGGGTGAAAACATTCAGTACTTC
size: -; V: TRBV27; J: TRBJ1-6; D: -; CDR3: CASSLRMGQGYNSPLHF; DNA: TGTGCCAGCAGTTTAAGGATGGGGCAGGGGTATAATTCACCCCTCCACTTT
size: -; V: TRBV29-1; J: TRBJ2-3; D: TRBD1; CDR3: CSVHGGTGVQDTQYF; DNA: TGCAGCGTTCATGGGGGGACAGGGGTACAAGATACGCAGTATTTT
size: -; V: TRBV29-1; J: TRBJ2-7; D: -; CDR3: CSVWDSYEQYF; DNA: TGCAGCGTTTGGGATTCCTACGAGCAGTACTTC
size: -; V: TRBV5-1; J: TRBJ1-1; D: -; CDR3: CASSLAVGMNTEAFF; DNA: TGCGCCAGCAGCTTGGCTGTAGGGATGAACACTGAAGCTTTCTTT
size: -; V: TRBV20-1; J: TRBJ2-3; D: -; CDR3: CSPTGLERDTQYF; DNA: TGCAGCCCAACGGGACTCGAGCGGGATACGCAGTATTTT
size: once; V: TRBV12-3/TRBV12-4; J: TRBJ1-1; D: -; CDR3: CASTLRGRTEAFF; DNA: TGTGCCAGCACCTTAAGGGGGAGGACTGAAGCTTTCTTT
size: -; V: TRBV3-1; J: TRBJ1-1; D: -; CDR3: CASSPTRGSTEAFF; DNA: TGTGCCAGCAGCCCGACCCGGGGGAGCACTGAAGCTTTCTTT
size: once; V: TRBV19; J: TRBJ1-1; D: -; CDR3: CASRFGVTNTEAFF; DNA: TGTGCCAGCCGATTTGGGGTAACGAACACTGAAGCTTTCTTT
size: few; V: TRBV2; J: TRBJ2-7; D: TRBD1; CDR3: CASRSTGGYEQYF; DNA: TGTGCCAGCAGGTCGACAGGGGGCTACGAGCAGTACTTC
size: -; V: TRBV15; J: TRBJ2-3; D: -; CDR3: CATSTERFTDTQYF; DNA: TGTGCCACCAGCACTGAACGTTTCACAGATACGCAGTATTTT
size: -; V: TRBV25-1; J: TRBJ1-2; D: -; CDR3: CASSFSTAAYGYTF; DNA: TGTGCCAGCAGTTTCTCGACAGCCGCATATGGCTACACCTTC
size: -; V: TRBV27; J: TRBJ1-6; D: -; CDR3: CASASIGRAPLHF; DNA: TGTGCCAGCGCGTCTATTGGAAGGGCACCCCTCCACTTT